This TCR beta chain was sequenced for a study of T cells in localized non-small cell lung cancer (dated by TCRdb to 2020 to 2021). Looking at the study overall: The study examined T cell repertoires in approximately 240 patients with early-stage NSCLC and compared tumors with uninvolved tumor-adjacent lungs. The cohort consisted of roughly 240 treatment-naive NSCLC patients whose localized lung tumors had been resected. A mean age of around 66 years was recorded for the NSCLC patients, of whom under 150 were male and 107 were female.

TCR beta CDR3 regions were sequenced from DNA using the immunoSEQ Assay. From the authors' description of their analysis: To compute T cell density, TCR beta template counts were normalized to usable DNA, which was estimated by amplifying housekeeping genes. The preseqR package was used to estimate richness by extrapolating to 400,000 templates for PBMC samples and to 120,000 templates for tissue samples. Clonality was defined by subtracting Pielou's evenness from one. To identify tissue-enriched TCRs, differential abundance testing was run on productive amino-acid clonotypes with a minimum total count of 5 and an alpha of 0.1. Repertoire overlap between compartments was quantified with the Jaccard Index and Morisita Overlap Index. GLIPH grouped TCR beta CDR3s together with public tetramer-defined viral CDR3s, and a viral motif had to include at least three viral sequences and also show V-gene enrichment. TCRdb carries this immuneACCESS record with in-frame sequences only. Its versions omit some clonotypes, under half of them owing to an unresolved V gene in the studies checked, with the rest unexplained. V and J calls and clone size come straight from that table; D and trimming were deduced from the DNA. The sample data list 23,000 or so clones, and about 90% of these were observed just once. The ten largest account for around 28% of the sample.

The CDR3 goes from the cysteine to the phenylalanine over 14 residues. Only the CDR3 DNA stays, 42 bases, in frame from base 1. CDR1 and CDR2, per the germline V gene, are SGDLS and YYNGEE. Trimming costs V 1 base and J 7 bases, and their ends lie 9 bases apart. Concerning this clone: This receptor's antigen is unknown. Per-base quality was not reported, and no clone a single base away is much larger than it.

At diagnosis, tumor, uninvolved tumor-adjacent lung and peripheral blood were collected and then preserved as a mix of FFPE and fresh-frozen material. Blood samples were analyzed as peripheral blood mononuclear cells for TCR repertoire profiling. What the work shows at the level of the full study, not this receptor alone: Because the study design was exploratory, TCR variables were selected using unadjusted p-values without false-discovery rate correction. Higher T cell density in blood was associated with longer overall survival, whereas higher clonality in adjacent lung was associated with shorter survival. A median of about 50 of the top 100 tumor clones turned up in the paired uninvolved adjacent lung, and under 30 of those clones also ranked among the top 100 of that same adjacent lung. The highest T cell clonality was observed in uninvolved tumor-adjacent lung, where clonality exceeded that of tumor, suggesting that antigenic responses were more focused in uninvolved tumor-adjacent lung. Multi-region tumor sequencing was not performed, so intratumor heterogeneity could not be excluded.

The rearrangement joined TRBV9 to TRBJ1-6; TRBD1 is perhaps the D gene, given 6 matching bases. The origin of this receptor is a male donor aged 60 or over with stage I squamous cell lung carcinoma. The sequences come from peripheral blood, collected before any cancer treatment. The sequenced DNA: TGTGCCAGCAGCGTACAGGGGAGGAATTCACCCCTCCACTTT. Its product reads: CASSVQGRNSPLHF.